This entry features one T cell receptor beta chain sequence. The data derive from a study of blood T cell repertoires in COVID-19. The data were produced by immunoSEQ multiplex PCR, yet TCRdb's version contains in-frame clones alone and is incomplete. The table includes 180,000 or so clones, 65% to 85% detected once. The V and J ends lost 2 bases and 7 bases respectively, with 8 bases between them. CDR1 SEHNR and CDR2 FQNEAQ come from the germline V gene (reference sequence). The CDR3 covers 12 residues. Sample: peripheral blood. The chain is built from TRBV7-9 and TRBJ1-1; the D gene is possibly TRBD1 (5 bases). This TCR came from a woman in her 40s with COVID-19, enrolled during active disease. CDR3 sequence: CASSLSRDEAFF. The CDR3 nucleotides read TGTGCCAGCAGCTTATCCAGGGATGAAGCTTTCTTT.